These 15 T cell receptor beta chains were sequenced from one sample in a study of a mutant IDH1 vaccine in newly diagnosed glioma. Described time point: week 47, end of study. Vaccination used 300 ug of mutant IDH1 20-mer peptide per dose, with topical imiquimod. The repertoire was sequenced with immunoSEQ multiplex PCR; TCRdb's copy has only in-frame clones and lacks some. The sample lists about 94,000 clones, roughly 86% occurring once. Their antigen targets remain unknown. The source was PBMCs, collected from a glioma patient whose treatment included an IDH1 peptide vaccine. The receptors originated from a woman aged 45-60 years with glioma.

The V gene is TRBV9, the J gene TRBJ1-5, with D uncertain. There are 15 residues in the CDR3. The V and J ends lost 4 bases and 5 bases respectively, with 16 bases between them. Germline V gene data show CDR1 as SGDLS and CDR2 as YYNGEE. The CDR3 DNA follows: TGTGCCAGCAGCCCGCGGGTGGGCGAAGATCAGCCCCAGCATTTT. As protein: CASSPRVGEDQPQHF.

The V and J genes are TRBV4-1 and TRBJ2-5; 14 bases fit TRBD2. Losses at the gene ends were 0 bases for V and 4 bases for J; bases not matched to a gene: 1. This CDR3 is built from 16 residues. Germline V gene data show CDR1 as MGHRA and CDR2 as YSYEKL. DNA of the CDR3: TGCGCCAGCAGCCAAGATGGGACTAGCGGGAGAGAGACCCAGTACTTC. It specifies CASSQDGTSGRETQYF.

The chain is built from TRBV27 and TRBJ2-6; D remains ambiguous. Trimming left V 5 bases short and J 4 bases short, with 15 bases between. Per the germline V gene, CDR1 is MNHEY and CDR2 is SMNVEV (reference sequence). The CDR3 totals 16 residues. The chain's CDR3 is CASSPPAAPGANVLTF. Here the CDR3 DNA reads TGTGCCAGCAGTCCCCCCGCGGCCCCCGGGGCCAACGTCCTGACTTTC.

V gene TRBV7-9 combines with J gene TRBJ2-1; D gene uncertain. Germline lookup yields CDR1 SEHNR and CDR2 FQNEAQ (reference sequence). This CDR3 contains 12 residues. V lost 6 bases to trimming and J lost 8 bases, with 11 bases between them. The CDR3 DNA reads TGTGCCAGCAGTCGAGACGGTCATGAGCAGTTCTTC. This gives the protein CASSRDGHEQFF.

The V gene is TRBV29-1, the J gene TRBJ2-3; D possibly corresponds to TRBD2 (6 bases). The V and J ends lost 3 bases and 2 bases respectively, with 15 bases between them. This CDR3 is built from 15 residues. The germline CDR1 and CDR2 sequences are SQVTM and ANQGSEA. The CDR3 DNA is TGCAGCGTTGAGGGGGGAGCAGGCATCACAGATACGCAGTATTTT. It specifies CSVEGGAGITDTQYF.

The CDR3 nucleotides read TGTGCCTGGAGTAAGTGGTTAGGAGGCGAGCAGTACTTC. This translates into CAWSKWLGGEQYF. This chain links TRBV30 with TRBJ2-7; a possible D gene is TRBD2 (5 bases). CDR3 length equals 13 residues. CDR1 GTSNPN and CDR2 SVGIG come from the germline V gene (reference sequence). V dropped 2 bases and J dropped 6 bases, with 14 bases sitting between them.

The rearrangement links TRBV6-5 to TRBJ1-1, with TRBD1 matching 7 bases. V gave up 2 bases and J gave up 0 bases; unmatched junction bases: 0. The length of the CDR3 is 14 residues. Germline V CDR1 and CDR2: MNHEY, SVGAGI. This chain's CDR3 is CASSYTGVNTEAFF. The CDR3 DNA sequence: TGTGCCAGCAGTTACACAGGGGTGAACACTGAAGCTTTCTTT.

The chain is built from TRBV19 and TRBJ2-2, with 12 bases that match TRBD2. V shed 6 bases and J 5 bases; nucleotides not matched to a gene: 10. Germline V gene data show CDR1 as LNHDA and CDR2 as SQIVND (reference sequence). The CDR3 covers 17 residues. The CDR3 nucleotides are TGTGCCAGTAGCGGACTAGCGGGAAGGTGGGGGACCGGGGAGCTGTTTTTT. Protein product: CASSGLAGRWGTGELFF.

The genes are TRBV15 and TRBJ1-4; 7 bases are a match to TRBD1. The length of the CDR3 is 15 residues. Germline V lookup: CDR1 LNHNV, CDR2 YYDKDF (reference sequence). The V gene end was trimmed by 3 bases and the J gene end by 6 bases; junction bases not matched to a gene: 7. The CDR3 coding sequence is TGTGCCACCAGCAGGGGAGGGGGCGCGGATGAAAAACTGTTTTTT. It codes for CATSRGGGADEKLFF.

V is TRBV5-1 and J is TRBJ2-5, with 8 bases lining up with TRBD2. The CDR3 is 15 residues long. CDR1 and CDR2 from the germline V gene are SGHRS and YFSETQ. The V gene end was trimmed by 6 bases and the J gene end by 1 base; junction bases not matched to a gene: 8. In DNA, the CDR3 is TGCGCCAGCACCTCGGTAGCGGGACCCCAAGAGACCCAGTACTTC. Amino acid sequence: CASTSVAGPQETQYF.

The V gene is TRBV2, the J gene TRBJ2-3; TRBD1 is a possible D gene (5 bases). The CDR3 extends over 11 amino acids. Trimming took off 7 bases at V and 3 bases at J, with 5 bases between the two ends. Germline-derived CDR1 and CDR2 are SNHLY and FYNNEI. In DNA, the CDR3 is TGTGCCAGCACAGGGACAGATACGCAGTATTTT. Protein product: CASTGTDTQYF.

The CDR3 spells CAISERGLADYYNEQFF. CDR3 coding DNA: TGTGCCATCAGTGAGAGGGGTTTAGCGGACTACTACAATGAGCAGTTCTTC. The chain has TRBV10-3 and TRBJ2-1; maybe TRBD2 (6 bases). The germline V gene encodes CDR1 ENHRY and CDR2 SYGVKD. This CDR3 has 17 amino acids. V gave up 2 bases and J gave up 3 bases, with 17 bases separating them.

V usage is TRBV27 and J usage is TRBJ2-5, with D unclear. With 5 bases removed from V and 1 base from J, the gap between germline ends came to 14 bases. The CDR3 runs 15 residues. Germline CDR1 reads MNHEY; CDR2 reads SMNVEV (reference sequence). CDR3: CASSPWAPIQETQYF. The DNA of the CDR3 is TGTGCCAGCAGTCCCTGGGCACCCATCCAAGAGACCCAGTACTTC.

This clone was seen more than once but under ten times. The chain employs TRBV7-6 and TRBJ2-7; TRBD1 agrees at 8 bases. This CDR3 has 13 amino acids. V lost 5 bases to trimming and J lost 6 bases; unmatched junction nucleotides: 6. Germline V gene data show CDR1 as SGHVS and CDR2 as FNYEAQ. CDR3 in DNA: TGTGCCAGCAGCCCCGACAGGGGTGGCGAGCAGTACTTC. Translation gives CASSPDRGGEQYF. Complete variable domain (other parts from reference TRBV7-6 and TRBJ2-7): GAGVSQSPRYKVTKRGQDVALRCDPISGHVSLYWYRQALGQGPEFLTYFNYEAQQDKSGLPNDRFSAERPEGSISTLTIQRTEQRDSAMYRCASSPDRGGEQYFGPGTRLTVT.

The chain employs TRBV9 and TRBJ2-1; 7 bases match TRBD1. V trimming: 4 bases; J trimming: 4 bases; junction bases outside the gene matches: 5. Germline V gene lookup returns CDR1 SGDLS and CDR2 YYNGEE. The CDR3 runs to 14 residues. The CDR3 DNA sequence: TGTGCCAGCAGCCAAGACAGGGCTTACAATGAGCAGTTCTTC. This gives the protein CASSQDRAYNEQFF.